The 28 T cell receptor beta chains below all came from one sample that was sequenced in a study of spatial heterogeneity in lung cancer (dated by TCRdb to between 2018 and 2021). The library relied on 5' RACE. TCRdb lists the instrument as NextSeq 500. In TCRdb, the public reads were trimmed at Q25 with fastp and aligned with MiXCR, with productive beta chains retained. Records with the same CDR3 protein are collapsed into one entry carrying the most frequent genes and DNA. The sample has 90,000 or so distinct CDR3 sequences on record, approximately 8.9% of them singletons. The top ten clonotypes cover around 7% of the sample. The sample's time point label, in plain terms: sample taken at primary tumor resection. Without any cell sorting, TCR sequencing was performed on whole RNA extracted either from tumor and nontumor lung tissue or from cryopreserved PBMC samples. The sequencing here drew on PBMCs, taken at surgery. All receptors derive from a male donor with early-stage non-small cell lung cancer.

This chain uses TRBV2 with TRBJ2-7; 12 bases are shared with TRBD1. CDR3 length equals 15 residues. CDR1 and CDR2 from the germline V gene are SNHLY and FYNNEI. After removal of 0 bases from V and 7 bases from J, the junction contained 4 bases not matched to a gene. This CDR3 is CASSEAGQGAGEQYF. The CDR3, as DNA: TGTGCCAGCAGTGAAGCGGGACAGGGGGCGGGAGAGCAGTACTTC. Supplemented by reference TRBV2 and TRBJ2-7, the full variable domain reads EPEVTQTPSHQVTQMGQEVILRCVPISNHLYFYWYRQILGQKVEFLVSFYNNEISEKSEIFDDQFSVERPDGSNFTLKIRSTKLEDSAMYFCASSEAGQGAGEQYFGPGTRLTVT.

This clonotype was recorded at least ten times. CDR3 sequence: CASSIRGGRVEQYF. Here the CDR3 DNA reads TGTGCCAGTAGTATACGCGGGGGAAGGGTCGAGCAGTACTTC. This chain joins TRBV19 and TRBJ2-7, with 7 bases identical to TRBD2. This CDR3 is built from 14 residues. Losses at the gene ends were 2 bases for V and 6 bases for J; bases not matched to a gene: 7. Germline V gives CDR1 LNHDA, CDR2 SQIVND (reference sequence).

This chain links TRBV7-2 with TRBJ2-1; D not resolved. Trimming pared 3 bases from V and 4 bases from J, leaving 7 bases between. CDR1 and CDR2 from the germline V gene are SGHTA and FQGNSA. The length of the CDR3 is 13 residues. This CDR3 is CASSFYTYNEQFF. Written as DNA, the CDR3 is TGTGCCAGCAGCTTTTACACGTACAATGAGCAGTTCTTC.

This clonotype has more than one count but fewer than ten. The chain carries TRBV20-1 and TRBJ1-2, with D perhaps TRBD1 (6 bases). CDR1 DFQATT and CDR2 SNEGSKA come from the germline V gene (reference sequence). This CDR3 spans 13 amino acids. V lost 3 bases and J 5 bases, leaving 13 bases between the germline ends. In DNA, the CDR3 is TGCAGTGCTAGGTCCAGGGGAGATTATGGCTACACCTTC. Its protein is CSARSRGDYGYTF.

The chain couples TRBV19 to TRBJ1-4; maybe TRBD1 (5 bases). Germline V gene sequence: CDR1 LNHDA, CDR2 SQIVND (reference sequence). V was pared by 7 bases and J by 0 bases, with 9 bases between. The CDR3 is 14 amino acids. CDR3 loop: CASTGGATNEKLFF. The CDR3 nucleotides are TGTGCCAGTACCGGGGGTGCAACTAATGAAAAACTGTTTTTT.

This clonotype was observed at least ten times. An end of the junction does not agree with germline; a read error may underlie this. The rearrangement joins TRBV5-1 to TRBJ2-7, with TRBD1 as a possible D gene (5 bases). Germline lookup yields CDR1 SGHRS and CDR2 YFSETQ. The CDR3 is made up of 12 amino acids. The CDR3 DNA reads as TGTGCCAGCAGCCCAGACAGCTACGAGCAGTACTTC. Its translation is CASSPDSYEQYF.

This clonotype has ten or more counts. V and J are TRBV5-4 and TRBJ2-2, with TRBD1 identical over 8 bases. After removal of 4 bases from V and 1 base from J, the junction contained 6 bases not matched to a gene. Per germline, CDR1 SGHNT and CDR2 YYREEE (reference sequence). This CDR3 has 16 amino acids. CDR3 amino acids: CASSPPDRGNTGELFF. The DNA of the CDR3 is TGTGCCAGCAGCCCCCCCGACAGGGGGAACACCGGGGAGCTGTTTTTT.

Only a few counts were recorded for this clonotype. The chain has TRBV10-3 and TRBJ2-1, with 13 nucleotides matching TRBD2. Germline CDR1 reads ENHRY; CDR2 reads SYGVKD. Trimming removed 10 bases from V and 8 bases from J; junction bases left unmatched: 8. The CDR3 has 14 residues. CDR3 in DNA: TGTGCCAGCAGGACTAGCGGGAGCTTCTATGAGCAGTTCTTC. It translates to CASRTSGSFYEQFF.

This clonotype showed up just a few times. The chain joins TRBV29-1 to TRBJ2-1; D unresolved. In germline, CDR1 is SQVTM, CDR2 ANQGSEA. The CDR3 is 13 amino acids. The V gene lost 4 bases and the J gene lost 3 bases, with 10 bases spanning the gap. The CDR3 DNA reads TGCAGCGTTGGAAAGGGCGTCTACAATGAGCAGTTCTTC. Protein: CSVGKGVYNEQFF.

The rearrangement links TRBV13 to TRBJ2-1; D is unclear. Germline assignment: CDR1 PRHDT and CDR2 FYEKMQ (reference sequence). The V and J ends lost 3 bases and 4 bases respectively, with 7 bases between them. The CDR3 totals 13 residues. The CDR3 sequence: CASSFGEYNEQFF. CDR3 DNA sequence: TGTGCCAGCAGCTTCGGAGAATACAATGAGCAGTTCTTC.

This clonotype was seen a handful of times. The chain is built from TRBV20-1 and TRBJ2-5; TRBD2 agrees at 7 bases. CDR1 and CDR2 from the germline V gene are DFQATT and SNEGSKA (reference sequence). This CDR3 is 12 amino acids long. The V segment lost 1 base and the J segment 5 bases; nucleotides outside the gene matches: 1. This chain's CDR3 is CSARGGGETQYF. The CDR3 DNA reads as TGCAGTGCTAGAGGGGGAGGGGAGACCCAGTACTTC.

CDR3 in amino acids: CASSPTGAGANVLTF. The CDR3, as DNA: TGTGCCAGCAGTCCGACAGGGGCCGGGGCCAACGTCCTGACTTTC. This chain connects TRBV28 to TRBJ2-6, with 8 bases that match TRBD1. This CDR3 region has 15 residues. Germline-derived CDR1 and CDR2 are MDHEN and SYDVKM. V was pared by 5 bases and J by 4 bases, with 4 bases of the junction left unmatched.

This clonotype was found a few times. The rearrangement joins TRBV18 to TRBJ1-2; D is ambiguous. Per the germline V gene, CDR1 is KGHSH and CDR2 is LQKENI. V lost 3 bases and J lost 4, with 6 bases in between. The CDR3 has 12 amino acids. CDR3 coding DNA: TGTGCCAGCTCACCCGTCCCCTATGGCTACACCTTC. Its translation is CASSPVPYGYTF.

The chain combines TRBV6-2 or TRBV6-3 with TRBJ2-4; D uncertain. Looked up from germline, CDR1 is MNHEY and CDR2 is SVGEGT. This CDR3 region has 12 residues. The ends were cut back, 7 bases at V and 11 bases at J, with 15 bases in the middle. In DNA form, the CDR3 reads TGTGCCAGCATCCCAGACCCTACTTTTCAGTACTTC. This sequence encodes CASIPDPTFQYF.

This clonotype was detected many times. V gene TRBV6-5 combines with J gene TRBJ2-1; 8 bases line up with TRBD2. The ends lost 3 bases at V and 10 bases at J; junction bases unmatched: 11. Germline CDR1 is MNHEY and CDR2 is SVGAGI. This CDR3 comprises 15 residues. The DNA for the CDR3 is TGTGCCAGCAGTTATGTTGGCGCTCGGGGGGGGGAGCAGTTCTTC. Protein product: CASSYVGARGGEQFF.

The rearrangement links TRBV7-2 to TRBJ2-4; possibly TRBD1 or TRBD2 for D (5 bases each). V was cut by 4 bases and J by 0 bases, with 13 bases left in between. The CDR3 sequence is 16 residues long. CDR1 SGHTA and CDR2 FQGNSA come from the germline V gene. For the CDR3, the DNA is TGTGCCAGCAGCTCGGGACGAGATAGAGCCAAAAACATTCAGTACTTC. It translates to CASSSGRDRAKNIQYF.

The CDR3: CATKGAGTETQYF. CDR3 bases: TGTGCCACCAAGGGGGCAGGGACGGAGACCCAGTACTTC. The chain couples TRBV24-1 to TRBJ2-5, with TRBD1 matching over 7 bases. This CDR3 spans 13 amino acids. Germline V lookup: CDR1 KGHDR, CDR2 SFDVKD. J was trimmed by 5 bases and V by 8 bases; bases with no gene match: 7.

Ten or more counts support this clonotype. The V gene is TRBV10-2, the J gene TRBJ1-1; tentative D call: TRBD1 (6 bases). Trimming removed 5 bases from V and 5 bases from J, with 9 bases in between. The CDR3 is 12 amino acids. Looked up from germline, CDR1 is WSHSY and CDR2 is SAAADI. The CDR3 bases are TGCGCCAGCAGTCAACAGGGAACTGAAGCTTTCTTT. This translates into CASSQQGTEAFF.

The rearrangement joins TRBV6-2 or TRBV6-3 to TRBJ1-6, with 7 bases matching TRBD1. This CDR3 contains 15 residues. The trim removed 5 bases at V and 8 bases at J, leaving 9 bases unmatched. The germline gives CDR1 MNHEY, CDR2 SVGEGT. The CDR3 nucleotides read TGTGCCAGCAGTCCGTCGACAGGGTGGGATTCACCCCTCCACTTT. Residues: CASSPSTGWDSPLHF.

The chain combines TRBV6-1 with TRBJ1-3; no reliable D call. CDR3 size: 12 residues. Germline V gene lookup returns CDR1 MNHNS and CDR2 SASEGT. V lost 5 bases, J lost 5 bases, and 7 bases lay in between. This CDR3 is CASSRVRNTIYF. As DNA, the CDR3 is TGTGCCAGCAGTAGGGTTCGAAACACCATATATTTT.

This clonotype was counted many times. The chain is built from TRBV5-1 and TRBJ2-4; TRBD1 agrees at 9 bases. This CDR3 has 14 residues. V lost 1 base and J lost 6; bases outside the gene matches: 2. Germline values: CDR1 SGHRS, CDR2 YFSETQ. CDR3 loop: CASSLSTGGNIQYF. The DNA for the CDR3 is TGCGCCAGCAGCTTGTCGACAGGGGGAAACATTCAGTACTTC. The full variable domain, completed using reference TRBV5-1 and TRBJ2-4, is KAGVTQTPRYLIKTRGQQVTLSCSPISGHRSVSWYQQTPGQGLQFLFEYFSETQRNKGNFPGRFSGRQFSNSRSEMNVSTLELGDSALYLCASSLSTGGNIQYFGAGTRLSVL.

In its sample, this clonotype was seen a few times. The gene calls are TRBV20-1 and TRBJ1-5; D possibly corresponds to TRBD1 (5 bases). Germline CDR1 and CDR2: DFQATT and SNEGSKA (reference sequence). V lost 6 bases and J lost 9, with 18 bases in between. This CDR3 spans 13 amino acids. The CDR3 DNA reads TGCAGTGCGGCCGGGACCCCACCCGGGCCCCAGCATTTT. Residues: CSAAGTPPGPQHF.

This chain joins TRBV28 and TRBJ2-7, with 16 positions matching TRBD2. The CDR3 loop spans 16 amino acids. Germline assignment: CDR1 MDHEN and CDR2 SYDVKM. V lost 7 bases and J lost 6; bases outside the gene matches: 9. In DNA, the CDR3 is TGTGCCAGCACCAAAGGGACTAGCGGGAGGGCCGGCGAGCAGTACTTC. It yields the protein CASTKGTSGRAGEQYF.

V and J are TRBV5-1 and TRBJ2-5, with 13 bases fitting TRBD2. V was pared by 0 bases and J by 10 bases, with 6 bases of the junction left unmatched. Germline V gives CDR1 SGHRS, CDR2 YFSETQ. The CDR3 loop spans 15 amino acids. The CDR3 protein is CASSLGGLAGDGQYF. CDR3 coding DNA: TGCGCCAGCAGCTTGGGAGGACTAGCGGGAGATGGCCAGTACTTC.

This clonotype was observed a few times. V gene TRBV3-1 combines with J gene TRBJ2-3, with D perhaps TRBD2 (7 bases). Trimming removed 0 bases from V and 2 bases from J, with 12 bases in between. The CDR3 runs to 16 residues. Germline V gene lookup returns CDR1 LGHDT and CDR2 YNNKEL (reference sequence). The CDR3 here is CASSQDSGGPTDTQYF. Here the CDR3 DNA reads TGTGCCAGCAGCCAAGATTCCGGGGGGCCCACAGATACGCAGTATTTT.

This clonotype was seen at least ten times. The rearrangement links TRBV9 to TRBJ2-3; D gene unclear. The V and J ends lost 0 bases and 2 bases respectively, with 7 bases between them. Germline V gene sequence: CDR1 SGDLS, CDR2 YYNGEE. The CDR3 extends over 14 amino acids. CDR3 residues: CASSVVVDTDTQYF. As DNA, the CDR3 is TGTGCCAGCAGCGTAGTGGTGGACACAGATACGCAGTATTTT.

There are many counts of this clonotype. The V call is TRBV2, the J call TRBJ1-2; 8 positions agree with TRBD1. CDR1 and CDR2 from the germline V gene are SNHLY and FYNNEI. The CDR3 totals 14 residues. Trimming took 5 bases from V and 4 from J; bases not matched to a gene: 6. The DNA for the CDR3 is TGTGCCAGCAGTCGACAGGGGCCCCTCTATGGCTACACCTTC. Translated: CASSRQGPLYGYTF.

At least ten counts were recorded for this clonotype. The rearrangement links TRBV5-1 to TRBJ1-6; D is unresolved. This CDR3 contains 15 residues. With 6 bases removed from V and 0 bases from J, the gap between germline ends came to 10 bases. Germline lookup yields CDR1 SGHRS and CDR2 YFSETQ. The CDR3 spells CASKMIASYNSPLHF. CDR3 coding DNA: TGCGCCAGCAAGATGATAGCCTCCTATAATTCACCCCTCCACTTT.